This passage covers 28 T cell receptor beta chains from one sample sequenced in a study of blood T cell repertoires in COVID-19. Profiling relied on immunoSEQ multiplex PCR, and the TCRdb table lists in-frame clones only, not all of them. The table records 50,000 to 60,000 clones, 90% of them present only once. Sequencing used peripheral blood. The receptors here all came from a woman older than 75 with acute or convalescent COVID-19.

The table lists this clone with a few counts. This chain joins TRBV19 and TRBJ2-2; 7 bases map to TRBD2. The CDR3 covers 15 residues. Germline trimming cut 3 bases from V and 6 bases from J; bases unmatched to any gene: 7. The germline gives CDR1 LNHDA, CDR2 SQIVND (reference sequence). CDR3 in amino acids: CASSIRTRVPGELFF. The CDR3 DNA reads TGTGCCAGTAGTATCAGGACTAGGGTCCCCGGGGAGCTGTTTTTT.

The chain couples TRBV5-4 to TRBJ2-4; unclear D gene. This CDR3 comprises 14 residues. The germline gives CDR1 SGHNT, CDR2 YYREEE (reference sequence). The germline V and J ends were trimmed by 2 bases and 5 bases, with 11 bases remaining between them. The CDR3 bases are TGTGCCAGCAGCTTTTCAGGTATCCAAAACATTCAGTACTTC. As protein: CASSFSGIQNIQYF.

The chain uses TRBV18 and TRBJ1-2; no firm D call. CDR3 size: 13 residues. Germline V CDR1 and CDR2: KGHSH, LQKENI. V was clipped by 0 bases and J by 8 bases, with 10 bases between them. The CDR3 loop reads CASSPPGSRGYTF. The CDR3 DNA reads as TGTGCCAGCTCACCACCAGGGAGTCGGGGCTACACCTTC.

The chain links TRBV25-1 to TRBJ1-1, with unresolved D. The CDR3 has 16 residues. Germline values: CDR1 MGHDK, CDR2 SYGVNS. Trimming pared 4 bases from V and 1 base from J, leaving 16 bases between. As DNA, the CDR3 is TGTGCCAGCAGTGCAACAAGACCGCGGGAGAACACTGAAGCTTTCTTT. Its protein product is CASSATRPRENTEAFF.

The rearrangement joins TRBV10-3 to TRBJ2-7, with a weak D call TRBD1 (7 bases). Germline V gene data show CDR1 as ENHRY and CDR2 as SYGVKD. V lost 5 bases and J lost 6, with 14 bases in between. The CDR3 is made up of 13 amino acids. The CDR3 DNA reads TGTGCCATCAGTCAGCAGGGGGGCGCCGAGCAGTACTTC. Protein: CAISQQGGAEQYF.

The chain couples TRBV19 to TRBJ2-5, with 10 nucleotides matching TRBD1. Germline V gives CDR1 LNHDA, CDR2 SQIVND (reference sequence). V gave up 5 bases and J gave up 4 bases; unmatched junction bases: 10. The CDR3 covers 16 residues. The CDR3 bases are TGTGCCAGTAGTCCCCCGAGACAGGGGGCGCGAGAGACCCAGTACTTC. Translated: CASSPPRQGARETQYF.

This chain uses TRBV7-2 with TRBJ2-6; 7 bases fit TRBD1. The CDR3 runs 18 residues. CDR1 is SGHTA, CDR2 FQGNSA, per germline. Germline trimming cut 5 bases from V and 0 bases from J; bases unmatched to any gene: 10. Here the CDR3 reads CASSIRQGSFSGANVLTF. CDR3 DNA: TGTGCCAGCAGCATCAGACAGGGATCTTTCTCTGGGGCCAACGTCCTGACTTTC.

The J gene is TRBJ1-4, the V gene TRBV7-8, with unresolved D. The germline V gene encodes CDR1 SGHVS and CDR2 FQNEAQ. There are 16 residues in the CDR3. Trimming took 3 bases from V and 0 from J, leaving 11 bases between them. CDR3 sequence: CASSLRAASTNEKLFF. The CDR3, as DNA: TGTGCCAGCAGCTTGAGGGCGGCTTCAACTAATGAAAAACTGTTTTTT.

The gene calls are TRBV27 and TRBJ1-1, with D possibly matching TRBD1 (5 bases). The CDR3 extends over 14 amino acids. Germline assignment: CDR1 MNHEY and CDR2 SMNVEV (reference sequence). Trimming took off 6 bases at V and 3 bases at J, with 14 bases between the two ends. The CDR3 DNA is TGTGCCAGCAGCAAGGGGAGGGAAGACACTGAAGCTTTCTTT. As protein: CASSKGREDTEAFF.

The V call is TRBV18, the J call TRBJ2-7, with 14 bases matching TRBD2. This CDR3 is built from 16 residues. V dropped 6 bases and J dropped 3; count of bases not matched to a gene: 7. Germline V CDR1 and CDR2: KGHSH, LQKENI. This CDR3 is CASSLGLAGANYEQYF. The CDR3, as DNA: TGTGCCAGCTCCCTGGGACTAGCGGGGGCGAACTACGAGCAGTACTTC.

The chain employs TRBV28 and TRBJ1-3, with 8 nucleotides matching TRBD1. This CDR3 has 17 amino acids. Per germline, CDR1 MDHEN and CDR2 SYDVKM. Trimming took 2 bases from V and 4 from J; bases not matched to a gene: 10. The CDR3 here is CASSLARTGFTGNTIYF. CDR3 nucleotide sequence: TGTGCCAGCAGTTTAGCTAGGACAGGGTTTACAGGAAACACCATATATTTT.

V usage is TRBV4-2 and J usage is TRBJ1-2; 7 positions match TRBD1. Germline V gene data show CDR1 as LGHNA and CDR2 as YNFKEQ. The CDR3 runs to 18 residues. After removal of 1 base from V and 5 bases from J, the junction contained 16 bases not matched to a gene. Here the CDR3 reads CASSQVGQGTAISYGYTF. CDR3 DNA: TGTGCCAGCAGCCAAGTGGGGCAAGGGACAGCTATATCTTATGGCTACACCTTC.

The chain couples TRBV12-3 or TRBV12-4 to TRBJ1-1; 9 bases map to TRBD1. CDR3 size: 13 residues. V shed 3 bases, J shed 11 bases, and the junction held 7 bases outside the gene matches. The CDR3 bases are TGTGCCAGCAGTTTGGGACAGGGCTATCGGGCTTTCTTT. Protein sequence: CASSLGQGYRAFF.

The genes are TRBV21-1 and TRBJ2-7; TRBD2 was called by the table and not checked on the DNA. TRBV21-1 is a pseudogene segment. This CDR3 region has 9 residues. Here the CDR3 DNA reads TGTGCCAGACTCTACGAGCAGTACTTC. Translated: CARLYEQYF.

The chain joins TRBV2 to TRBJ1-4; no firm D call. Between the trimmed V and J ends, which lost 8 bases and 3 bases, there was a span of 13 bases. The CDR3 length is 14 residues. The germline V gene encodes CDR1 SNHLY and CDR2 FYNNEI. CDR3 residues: CASSSQLPNEKLFF. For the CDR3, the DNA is TGTGCCAGCTCGTCACAGTTACCTAATGAAAAACTGTTTTTT.

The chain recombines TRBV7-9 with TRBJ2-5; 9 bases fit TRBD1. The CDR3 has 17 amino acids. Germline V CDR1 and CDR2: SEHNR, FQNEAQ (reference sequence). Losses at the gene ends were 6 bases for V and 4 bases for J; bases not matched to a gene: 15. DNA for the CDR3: TGTGCCAGCAGTTCTGCGGACAGGGGAATTTGGAGAGAGACCCAGTACTTC. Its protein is CASSSADRGIWRETQYF.

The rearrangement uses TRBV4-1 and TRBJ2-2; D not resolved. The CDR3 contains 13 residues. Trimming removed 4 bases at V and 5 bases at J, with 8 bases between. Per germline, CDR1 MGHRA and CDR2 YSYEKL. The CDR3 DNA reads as TGCGCCAGCAGCCCGCACGGGACCGGGGAGCTGTTTTTT. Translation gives CASSPHGTGELFF.

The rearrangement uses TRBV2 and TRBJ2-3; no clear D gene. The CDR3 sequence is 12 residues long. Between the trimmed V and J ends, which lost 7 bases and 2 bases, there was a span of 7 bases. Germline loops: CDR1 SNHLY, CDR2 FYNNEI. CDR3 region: CASNTYTDTQYF. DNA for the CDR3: TGTGCCAGCAATACATACACAGATACGCAGTATTTT.

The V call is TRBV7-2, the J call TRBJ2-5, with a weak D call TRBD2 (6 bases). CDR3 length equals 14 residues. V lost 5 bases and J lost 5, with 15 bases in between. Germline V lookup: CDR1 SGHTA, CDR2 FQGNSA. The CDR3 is CASSRGGGVETQYF. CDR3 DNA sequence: TGTGCCAGCAGCCGCGGCGGCGGGGTTGAGACCCAGTACTTC.

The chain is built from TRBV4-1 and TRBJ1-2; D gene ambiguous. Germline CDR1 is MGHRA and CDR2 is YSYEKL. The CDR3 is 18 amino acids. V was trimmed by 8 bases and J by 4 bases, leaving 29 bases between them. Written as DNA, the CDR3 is TGCGCCAGCCAGCCCGCGGGCACTGTGGGTTGGGGAAGCTATGGCTACACCTTC. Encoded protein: CASQPAGTVGWGSYGYTF.

The CDR3: CASSPGTGGASGNTIYF. The CDR3 DNA reads as TGTGCCAGCTCACCAGGGACAGGGGGAGCCTCTGGAAACACCATATATTTT. This chain links TRBV18 with TRBJ1-3, with 11 bases identical to TRBD1. The CDR3 spans 17 residues. Germline V gene lookup returns CDR1 KGHSH and CDR2 LQKENI. Germline trimming cut 2 bases from V and 0 bases from J; bases unmatched to any gene: 3.

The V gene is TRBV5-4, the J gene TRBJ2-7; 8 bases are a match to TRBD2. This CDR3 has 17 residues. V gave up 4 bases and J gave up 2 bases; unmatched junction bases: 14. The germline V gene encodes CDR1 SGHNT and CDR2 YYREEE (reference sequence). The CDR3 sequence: CASSEGLAGAAAYEQYF. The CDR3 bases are TGTGCCAGCAGCGAAGGGCTAGCGGGTGCGGCTGCCTACGAGCAGTACTTC.

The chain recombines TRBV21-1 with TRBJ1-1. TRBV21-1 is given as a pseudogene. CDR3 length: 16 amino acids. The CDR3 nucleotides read TGTGCCAGCAGCAAAGTGGAACAGATAGGAGGCACTGAAGCTTTCTTT. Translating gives CASSKVEQIGGTEAFF.

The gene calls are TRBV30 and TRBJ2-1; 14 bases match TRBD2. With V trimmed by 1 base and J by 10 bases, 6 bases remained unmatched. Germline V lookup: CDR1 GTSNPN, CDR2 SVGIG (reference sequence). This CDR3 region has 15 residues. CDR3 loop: CAWSALGLAGEEQFF. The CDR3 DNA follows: TGTGCCTGGAGTGCCCTGGGACTAGCGGGAGAAGAGCAGTTCTTC.

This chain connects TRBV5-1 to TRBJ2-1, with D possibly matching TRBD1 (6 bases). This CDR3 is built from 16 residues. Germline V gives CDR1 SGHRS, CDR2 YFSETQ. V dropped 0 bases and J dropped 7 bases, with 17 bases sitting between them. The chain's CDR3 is CASSLDTGTWGNEQFF. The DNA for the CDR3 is TGCGCCAGCAGCTTGGATACCGGGACATGGGGGAATGAGCAGTTCTTC.

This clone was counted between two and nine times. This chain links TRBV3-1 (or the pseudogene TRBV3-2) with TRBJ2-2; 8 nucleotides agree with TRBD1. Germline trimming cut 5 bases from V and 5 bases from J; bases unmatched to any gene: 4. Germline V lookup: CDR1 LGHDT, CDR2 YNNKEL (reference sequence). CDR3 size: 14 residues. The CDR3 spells CASSGDRRTGELFF. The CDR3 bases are TGTGCCAGCAGCGGGGACAGGCGAACCGGGGAGCTGTTTTTT.

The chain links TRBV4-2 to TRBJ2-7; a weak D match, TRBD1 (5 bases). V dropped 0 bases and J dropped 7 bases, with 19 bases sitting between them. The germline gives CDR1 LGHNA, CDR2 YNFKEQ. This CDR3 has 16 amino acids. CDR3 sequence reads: CASSQDGVAGLGEQYF. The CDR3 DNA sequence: TGTGCCAGCAGCCAAGATGGTGTGGCAGGGTTGGGGGAGCAGTACTTC.

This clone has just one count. The CDR3 is CASSIRQGANSPLHF. In DNA form, the CDR3 reads TGTGCCAGTAGTATCCGGCAGGGGGCCAATTCACCCCTCCACTTT. V usage is TRBV19 and J usage is TRBJ1-6; 8 bases are a match to TRBD1. The CDR3 is 15 amino acids. Trimming removed 3 bases from V and 7 bases from J; junction bases left unmatched: 5. Germline-derived CDR1 and CDR2 are LNHDA and SQIVND (reference sequence).